The 7 T cell receptor beta chains given below trace back to one sample, sequenced in a study of PD-1 blockade in classical Hodgkin lymphoma (dated by TCRdb to about 2020). The library was produced with the immunoSEQ multiplex PCR assay. Here the immuneACCESS table is served through TCRdb, limited to in-frame sequences with V and J called. Missing clones are a known gap in these copies; in checked studies unresolved V genes cover under half, and the rest lacks a known reason. Across this sample there are 20,000 to 25,000 clones, with over 65% seen only once. The top ten clones comprise roughly 7.3% of the sample. Per the publication, the time point label means: cycle 2 day 1 (C2D1) of nivolumab. All trial patients had relapsed after autologous stem cell transplantation, with cohorts A, B and C differing in prior brentuximab vedotin exposure. Specimen: peripheral blood mononuclear cells (PBMCs), collected before the second cycle of nivolumab. The receptors here all came from a human donor with classical Hodgkin lymphoma.

A note on this clone: At one end, the junction sequence differs from germline, possibly due to a read error. This sequence joins TRBV7-8 and TRBJ2-3; 7 bases map to TRBD2. This CDR3 is built from 14 residues. CDR1 and CDR2 from the germline V gene are SGHVS and FQNEAQ. CDR3 sequence (DNA): TGTGCCAGCAGCCTAGCGGAAAGCACAGATACGCAGTATTTT. It translates to CASSLAESTDTQYF. Supplemented by reference TRBV7-8 and TRBJ2-3, the full variable domain reads GAGVSQSPRYKVAKRGQDVALRCDPISGHVSLFWYQQALGQGPEFLTYFQNEAQLDKSGLPSDRFFAERPEGSVSTLKIQRTQQEDSAVYLCASSLAESTDTQYFGPGTRLTVL.

This clone has a single count. The CDR3: CAIGSDRVVCEQYF. In nucleotides, the CDR3 is TGTGCCATCGGCTCTGACAGGGTGGTGTGCGAGCAGTACTTC. The genes are TRBV10-3 and TRBJ2-7, with 7 bases aligning to TRBD1. This CDR3 is 14 amino acids long. With 8 bases clipped from V and 6 bases from J, the junction kept 13 bases outside the gene matches. Germline loops: CDR1 ENHRY, CDR2 SYGVKD.

V usage is TRBV28 and J usage is TRBJ1-1, with D perhaps TRBD1 (5 bases). V lost 2 bases to trimming and J lost 7 bases, with 14 bases between them. There are 14 residues in the CDR3. The germline gives CDR1 MDHEN, CDR2 SYDVKM. This CDR3 is CASSLRVQVFEAFF. CDR3 coding DNA: TGTGCCAGCAGTTTAAGAGTACAGGTTTTTGAAGCTTTCTTT.

The CDR3 nucleotides are TGTGCCAGCAGTTCCCCGGGACAGGGAGCCTATGGCTACACCTTC. This gives the protein CASSSPGQGAYGYTF. V gene TRBV27 combines with J gene TRBJ1-2; 9 nucleotides agree with TRBD1. The V and J ends lost 4 bases and 4 bases, in that order; junction bases with no gene match: 7. This CDR3 has 15 residues. CDR1 MNHEY and CDR2 SMNVEV come from the germline V gene (reference sequence).

The V gene is TRBV27, the J gene TRBJ2-7; D remains unclear. There are 17 residues in the CDR3. Trimming stripped 4 bases from V and 0 bases from J, with 19 bases between. Germline V gene lookup returns CDR1 MNHEY and CDR2 SMNVEV (reference sequence). CDR3: CASSSPSTPEGSYEQYF. The CDR3 nucleotides read TGTGCCAGCAGTTCCCCATCCACCCCGGAAGGCTCCTACGAGCAGTACTTC.

This rearrangement joins TRBV30 to TRBJ1-2, with 9 bases lining up with TRBD1. This CDR3 is 15 amino acids long. Germline loops: CDR1 GTSNPN, CDR2 SVGIG (reference sequence). With 3 bases clipped from V and 4 bases from J, the junction kept 9 bases outside the gene matches. The CDR3 DNA reads as TGTGCCTGGAGGGACCGGGACAGGGTAATCTATGGCTACACCTTC. Encoded protein: CAWRDRDRVIYGYTF.

The chain recombines TRBV11-3 with TRBJ1-1; TRBD1 aligns across 8 bases. The length of the CDR3 is 14 residues. The V and J ends lost 4 bases and 7 bases, in that order; junction bases with no gene match: 8. Germline V gene data show CDR1 as SGHNT and CDR2 as YENEEA. Here the CDR3 DNA reads TGTGCCAGCAGCTCCGGACAGGGAATCAGTGAAGCTTTCTTT. Residues: CASSSGQGISEAFF.